Described below is a single TCR beta chain sequence and its context. What it recognizes is unknown. Assay: immunoSEQ multiplex PCR; the TCRdb copy retains only in-frame clones and omits some. The repertoire holds tens of thousands of clones, with 95% to 96% as singletons. This sample is part of a study of T cells in tuberculosis. The germline CDR1 and CDR2 sequences are SGHNT and YYREEE (reference sequence). V was clipped by 6 bases and J by 5 bases, with 18 bases between them. The CDR3 consists of 15 residues. Overall study results and limits: Active tuberculosis cases were adults; controls were adolescents.

Latent tuberculosis screening used tuberculin skin test and IGRA at entry. The V and J genes are TRBV5-4 and TRBJ2-1; a possible D gene is TRBD2 (6 bases). The sequencing input was PBMCs. The sequence derives from a donor aged 10-35 years with latent tuberculosis or without tuberculosis infection. CDR3 in DNA: TGTGCCAGCACCAACATTGCGGCGGGGAACAATGAGCAGTTCTTC. It codes for CASTNIAAGNNEQFF.